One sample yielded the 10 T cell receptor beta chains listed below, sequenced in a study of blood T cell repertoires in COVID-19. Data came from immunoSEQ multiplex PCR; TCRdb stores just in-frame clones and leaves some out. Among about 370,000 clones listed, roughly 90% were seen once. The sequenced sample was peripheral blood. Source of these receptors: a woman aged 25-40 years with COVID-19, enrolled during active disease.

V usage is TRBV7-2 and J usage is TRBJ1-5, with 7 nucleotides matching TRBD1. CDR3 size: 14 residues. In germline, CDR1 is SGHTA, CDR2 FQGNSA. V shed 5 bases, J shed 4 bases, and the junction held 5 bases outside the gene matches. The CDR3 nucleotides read TGTGCCAGCAGCCCGGCAGGGGGAAATCAGCCCCAGCATTTT. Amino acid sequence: CASSPAGGNQPQHF.

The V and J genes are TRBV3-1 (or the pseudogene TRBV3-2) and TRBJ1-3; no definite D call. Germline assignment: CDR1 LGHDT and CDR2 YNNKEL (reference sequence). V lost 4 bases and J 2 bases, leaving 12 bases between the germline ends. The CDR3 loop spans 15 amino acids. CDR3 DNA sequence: TGTGCCAGCAGCCTATCGGGGTACACTGGAAACACCATATATTTT. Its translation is CASSLSGYTGNTIYF.

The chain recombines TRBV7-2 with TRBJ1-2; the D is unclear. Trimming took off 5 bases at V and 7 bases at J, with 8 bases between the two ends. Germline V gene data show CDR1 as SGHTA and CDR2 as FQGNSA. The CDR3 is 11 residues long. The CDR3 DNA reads TGTGCCAGCAGCCCGCTGAGTGGCTACACCTTC. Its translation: CASSPLSGYTF.

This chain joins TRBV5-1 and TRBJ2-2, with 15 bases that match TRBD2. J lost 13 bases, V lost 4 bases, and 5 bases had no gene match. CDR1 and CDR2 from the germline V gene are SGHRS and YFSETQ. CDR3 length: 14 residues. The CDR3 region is CASSPGLAGGSLFF. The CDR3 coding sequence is TGCGCCAGCAGCCCTGGACTAGCGGGAGGGTCGCTGTTTTTT.

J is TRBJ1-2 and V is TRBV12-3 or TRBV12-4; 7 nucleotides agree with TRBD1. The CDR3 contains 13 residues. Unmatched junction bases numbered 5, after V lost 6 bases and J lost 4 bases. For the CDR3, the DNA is TGTGCCAGCAGCCCTACAGGGGTCTATGGCTACACCTTC. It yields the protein CASSPTGVYGYTF.

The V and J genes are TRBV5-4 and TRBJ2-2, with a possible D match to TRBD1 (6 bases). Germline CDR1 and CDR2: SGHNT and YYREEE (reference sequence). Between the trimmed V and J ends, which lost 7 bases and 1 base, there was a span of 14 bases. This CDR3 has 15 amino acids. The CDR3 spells CASGSGQMNTGELFF. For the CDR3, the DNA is TGTGCCAGCGGTTCCGGACAGATGAACACCGGGGAGCTGTTTTTT.

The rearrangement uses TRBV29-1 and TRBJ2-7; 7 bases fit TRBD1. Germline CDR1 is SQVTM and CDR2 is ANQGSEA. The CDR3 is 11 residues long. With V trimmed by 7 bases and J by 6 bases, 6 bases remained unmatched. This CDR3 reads CSARQGLEQYV. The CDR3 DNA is TGCAGCGCTCGACAGGGCCTCGAGCAGTACGTC.

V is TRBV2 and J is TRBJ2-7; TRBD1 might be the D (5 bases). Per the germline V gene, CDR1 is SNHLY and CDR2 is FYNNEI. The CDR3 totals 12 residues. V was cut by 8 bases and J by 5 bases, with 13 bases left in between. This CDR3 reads CASLRVGNEQYV. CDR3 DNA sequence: TGTGCCAGCCTCAGGGTGGGGAACGAGCAGTACGTC.

The CDR3 region is CAIARGADTNTGELFF. CDR3 nucleotide sequence: TGTGCCATCGCCAGGGGAGCGGACACGAACACCGGGGAGCTGTTTTTT. This chain connects TRBV10-3 to TRBJ2-2; TRBD1 might be the D (6 bases). The V and J ends lost 8 bases and 0 bases respectively, with 16 bases between them. The germline V gene encodes CDR1 ENHRY and CDR2 SYGVKD. This CDR3 spans 16 amino acids.

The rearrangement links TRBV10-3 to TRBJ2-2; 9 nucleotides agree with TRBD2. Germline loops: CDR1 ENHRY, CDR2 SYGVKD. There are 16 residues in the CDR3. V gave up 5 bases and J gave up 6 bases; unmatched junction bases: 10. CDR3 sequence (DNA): TGTGCCATCAGTAAACTAATAGCGGGAGAGGCCGGGGAGCTGTTTTTT. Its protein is CAISKLIAGEAGELFF.